This T cell receptor beta chain stems from a study of blood T cells in healthy people across ages. This clonotype came up many times. Its target is not known. The study, taken as a whole, reports: TCR beta diversity was tightly associated with the proportion of naive T cells. Naive CD4+ cells and diversity were both higher in long-lived donors than in aged donors. Those diversity estimates obtained from one million T cells were thought to be underestimates.

Then a second PCR, running about 6 to 11 cycles, was carried out with a sample-barcoded 5' primer and a J-beta primer mix. From the 5' RACE reads, TCRdb called clonotypes with MiXCR, one entry per CDR3 protein. In the table there are more than 800,000 distinct CDR3 sequences, more than 25% of which are singletons. Trimming took off 3 bases at V and 1 base at J, with 9 bases between the two ends. Germline values: CDR1 SEHNR, CDR2 FQNEAQ (reference sequence). This CDR3 has 14 amino acids. The receptor was isolated from a woman older than 75 in good health. The sequenced material came from blood. The genes are TRBV7-9 and TRBJ2-5; no clear D. In DNA, the CDR3 is TGTGCCAGCAGCTTTGACACCATCCAAGAGACCCAGTACTTC. This codes for CASSFDTIQETQYF.